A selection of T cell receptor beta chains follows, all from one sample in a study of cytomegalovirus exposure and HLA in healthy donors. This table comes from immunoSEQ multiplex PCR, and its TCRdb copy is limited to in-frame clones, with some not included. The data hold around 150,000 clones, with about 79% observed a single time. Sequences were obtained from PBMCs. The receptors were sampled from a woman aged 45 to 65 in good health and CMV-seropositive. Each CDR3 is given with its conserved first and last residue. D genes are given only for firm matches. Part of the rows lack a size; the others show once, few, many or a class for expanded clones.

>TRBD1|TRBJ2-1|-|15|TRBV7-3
TGTGCCAGCAGCGCCGGGACAGGGAAGGGCAATGAGCAGTTCTTC
CASSAGTGKGNEQFF
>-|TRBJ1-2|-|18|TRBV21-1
TGTGCCAGCAGCCCACGACCCTGGGAGGACAGGTCTGGCTATGGCTACACCTTC
CASSPRPWEDRSGYGYTF
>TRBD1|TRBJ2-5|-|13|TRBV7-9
TGTGCCAGCAGCTTAGCGGGGACAGTGGCCCAGTACTTC
CASSLAGTVAQYF
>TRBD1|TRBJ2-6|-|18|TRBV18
TGTGCCAGCTCACCTCAGGGGGCCTTATTCTCTGGGGCCAACGTCCTGACTTTC
CASSPQGALFSGANVLTF
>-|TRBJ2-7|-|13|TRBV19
TGTGCCAGTAGTGCAACGGACAGAGTTTATCAGTACTTC
CASSATDRVYQYF
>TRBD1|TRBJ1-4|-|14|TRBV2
TGTGCCAGCATCCCGGACAGGCTGAATGAAAAACTGTTTTTT
CASIPDRLNEKLFF
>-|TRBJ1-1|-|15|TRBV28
TGTGCCAGCAACGGAGAGGGTATGGTTAGCACTGAAGCTTTCTTT
CASNGEGMVSTEAFF
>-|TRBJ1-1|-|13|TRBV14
TGTGCCAGCAGCCAAGGAGGAGGAAACCAAGCTTTCTTT
CASSQGGGNQAFF
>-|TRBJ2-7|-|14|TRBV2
TGTGCCAGCAGTGAATTTAGGGACAACTACGAGCAGTACTTC
CASSEFRDNYEQYF
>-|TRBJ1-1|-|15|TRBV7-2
TGTGCCAGCAGCTCAAACAGGGTCGGGGACACTGAAGCTTTCTTT
CASSSNRVGDTEAFF
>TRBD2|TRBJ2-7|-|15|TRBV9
TGTGCCAGCAGCGTTATAGCGGGAGATCTAGACGAGCAGTACTTC
CASSVIAGDLDEQYF
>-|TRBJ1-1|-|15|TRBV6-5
TGTGCCAGCAGTTACGACCGCAGGCGTTCCACTGAAGCTTTCTTT
CASSYDRRRSTEAFF
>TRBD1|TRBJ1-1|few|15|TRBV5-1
TGCGCCAGCAGCTTGGTCCTACAGGGGACAACTGAAGCTTTCTTT
CASSLVLQGTTEAFF
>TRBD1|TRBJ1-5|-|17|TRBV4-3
TGCGCCAGCAGCCAAGAACCGGGACAGGGGAGCAATCAGCCCCAGCATTTT
CASSQEPGQGSNQPQHF
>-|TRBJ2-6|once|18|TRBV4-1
TGCGCCAGCAGCCCCTATGGCAGCTACAGCTCTGGGGCCAACGTCCTGACTTTC
CASSPYGSYSSGANVLTF
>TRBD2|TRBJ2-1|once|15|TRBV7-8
TGTGCCAGCAGCTTAAAAAGCGGGGGGCTGGATGAGCAGTTCTTC
CASSLKSGGLDEQFF
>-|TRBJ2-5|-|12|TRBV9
TGTGCCAGCAGCGTAGGCGGAGAGACCCAGTACTTC
CASSVGGETQYF
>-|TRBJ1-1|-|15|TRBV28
TGTGCCAGCAACTTAGGGGTAGGGCGGGGAACTGAAGCTTTCTTT
CASNLGVGRGTEAFF
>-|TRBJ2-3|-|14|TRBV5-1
TGCGCCAGCAGTTCCTCAGGGAGCACAGATACGCAGTATTTT
CASSSSGSTDTQYF
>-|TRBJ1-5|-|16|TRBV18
TGTGCCAGCTCACCGCAGGGAGGTCTTAGCAATCAGCCCCAGCATTTT
CASSPQGGLSNQPQHF
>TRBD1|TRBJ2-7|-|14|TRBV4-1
TGCGCCAGCAGCCGGGGACAGGGCAACTACGAGCAGTACTTC
CASSRGQGNYEQYF
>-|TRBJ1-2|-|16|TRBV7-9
TGTGCCAGCAGCTATCTCAGGGGCCCCCCCCACTATGGCTACACCTTC
CASSYLRGPPHYGYTF
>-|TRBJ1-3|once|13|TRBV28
TGTGCCAGCGTGCGGGGGTCGGGGGACACCATATATTTT
CASVRGSGDTIYF
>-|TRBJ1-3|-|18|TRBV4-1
TGCGCCAGCAGCCAAACCGATGATCAGGGACTACCTGGAAACACCATATATTTT
CASSQTDDQGLPGNTIYF
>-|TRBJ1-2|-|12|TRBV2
TGTGCCAGCAGGAGGGAAAACTATGGCTACACCTTC
CASRRENYGYTF
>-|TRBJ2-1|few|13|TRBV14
TGTGCCAGCAGCCTTGACTTAATAACTGAGCAGTTCTTC
CASSLDLITEQFF
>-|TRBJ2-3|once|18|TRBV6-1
TGTGCCAGCAGTGAAGGCGCGGGGGCCGCGTCGAACACAGATACGCAGTATTTT
CASSEGAGAASNTDTQYF
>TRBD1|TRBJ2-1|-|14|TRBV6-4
TGTGCCAGCAGTGACGAGACAGGGGACAATGAGCAGTTCTTC
CASSDETGDNEQFF
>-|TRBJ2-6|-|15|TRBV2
TGTGCCAGCAGTTTACAGGGCTCTGGGGCCAACGTCCTGACTTTC
CASSLQGSGANVLTF
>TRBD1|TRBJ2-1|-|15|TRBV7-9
TGTGCCAGCAGCTTAATGGGGACAGGAGACAATGAGCAGTTCTTC
CASSLMGTGDNEQFF
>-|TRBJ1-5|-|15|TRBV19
TGTGCCAGTAGTATAGCTCCCCGTAGCAATCAGCCCCAGCATTTT
CASSIAPRSNQPQHF